Listed below are T cell receptor beta chains from one sample, sequenced in a study of control samples from healthy donors and cancer patients. Clones were read by immunoSEQ multiplex PCR, and TCRdb kept only the in-frame ones, dropping some. Among tens of thousands of clones listed, 70% to 90% were seen once. Input material: PBMCs. The receptors stem from a woman in her fifties or sixties with head and neck cancer. CDR3s include the opening cysteine and the closing phenylalanine or tryptophan.

v_gene	CDR3aa
TRBV18	CASSPTGQVPYEQYF
TRBV27	CASSLFGQEETQYF
TRBV6-2/TRBV6-3	CASSLWGAAGANVLTF
TRBV9	CASSPSPQGQGYSYGYTF
TRBV19	CASSMRGPSDQPQHF
TRBV10-1	CASSKRIYRGPGGTGELFF
TRBV4-1	CASSQPATGLNQPQHF
TRBV13	CASSSGAGGTETQYF
TRBV29-1	CSVDQGATDTQYF
TRBV19	CASSMRTGGQNSPLHF
TRBV6-6	CASSYSQGANYGYTF
TRBV20-1	CSASPQGGRYEQYF
TRBV27	CASSLGGQSKNIQYF
TRBV11-3	CARGGEFYGYTF
TRBV5-1	CASSLAATDTQYF
TRBV4-1	CASSPSLGPDTQYF
TRBV11-2	CASSLVAREDDEQFF
TRBV5-1	CASSLTRGLNEQYF
TRBV4-2	CASSRVPLAEGGTDTQYF
TRBV27	CASRTGQGEGYTF
TRBV2	CASSEEGGIGDEQFF
TRBV6-6	CASSLGEVSSPLHF
TRBV28	CASTTGTGNEQFF
TRBV29-1	CSVGMGDTEAFF
TRBV28	CASSGTPTYEQYF
TRBV7-3	CASSLQAGPSYEQYF
TRBV11-3	CASSPTRDGNVLTF
TRBV25-1	CASTSLAGNDNEQFF
TRBV21-1	CASTISRDDYGYTF
TRBV7-8	CASSLYGGSSVNTQYF